This TCR beta chain was found in a study of cytomegalovirus exposure and HLA in healthy donors. The study, taken as a whole, reports: For most TCR sequences rarity was the rule, although some public TCRs occurred in many donors.

The CDR3 has 14 amino acids. V was pared by 4 bases and J by 4 bases, with 2 bases of the junction left unmatched. Germline V gene data show CDR1 as MNHNS and CDR2 as SASEGT. Donors came from a validation cohort of approximately 110 subjects, distinct from the first 666-subject cohort. TCRdb's copy holds only in-frame clones and misses some; the assay was immunoSEQ multiplex PCR. The sample yields around 190,000 clones, roughly 81% seen once. This clone was seen once. Antigen specificity is unknown. The origin of this receptor is a young woman in good health and CMV-seronegative. The chain uses TRBV6-1 and TRBJ1-3; 9 bases are shared with TRBD1. The sample was PBMCs. The CDR3 region is CASSGTGAGNTIYF. DNA for the CDR3: TGTGCCAGCAGTGGGACAGGGGCCGGAAACACCATATATTTT.